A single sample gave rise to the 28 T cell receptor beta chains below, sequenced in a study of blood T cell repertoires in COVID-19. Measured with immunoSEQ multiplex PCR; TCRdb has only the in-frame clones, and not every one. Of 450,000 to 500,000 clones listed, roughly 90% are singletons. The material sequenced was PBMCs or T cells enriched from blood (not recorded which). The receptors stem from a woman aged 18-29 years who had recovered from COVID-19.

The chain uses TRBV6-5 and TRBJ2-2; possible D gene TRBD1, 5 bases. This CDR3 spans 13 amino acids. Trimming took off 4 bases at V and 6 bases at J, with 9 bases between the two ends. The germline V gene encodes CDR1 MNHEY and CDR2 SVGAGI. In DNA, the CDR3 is TGTGCCAGCAGTTGGGGCGTTTCCGGGGAGCTGTTTTTT. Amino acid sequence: CASSWGVSGELFF.

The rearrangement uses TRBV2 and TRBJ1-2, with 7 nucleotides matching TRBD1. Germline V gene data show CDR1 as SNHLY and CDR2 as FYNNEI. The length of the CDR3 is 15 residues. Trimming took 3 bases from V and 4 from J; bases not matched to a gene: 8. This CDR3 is CASSDRGGVPYGYTF. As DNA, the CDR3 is TGTGCCAGCAGTGATCGAGGGGGCGTCCCCTATGGCTACACCTTC.

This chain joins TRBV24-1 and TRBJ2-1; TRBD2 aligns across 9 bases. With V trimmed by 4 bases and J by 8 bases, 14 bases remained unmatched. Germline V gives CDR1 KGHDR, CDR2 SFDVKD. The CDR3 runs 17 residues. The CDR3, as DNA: TGTGCCACCAGTGACTATGACCGGGCTAGCGGGGTCGATGAGCAGTTCTTC. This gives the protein CATSDYDRASGVDEQFF.

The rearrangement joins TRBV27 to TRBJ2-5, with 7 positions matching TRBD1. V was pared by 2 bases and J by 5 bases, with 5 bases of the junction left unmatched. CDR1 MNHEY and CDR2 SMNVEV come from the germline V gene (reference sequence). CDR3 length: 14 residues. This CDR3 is CASSLTGVSETQYF. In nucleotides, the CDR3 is TGTGCCAGCAGTTTAACAGGGGTTTCGGAGACCCAGTACTTC.

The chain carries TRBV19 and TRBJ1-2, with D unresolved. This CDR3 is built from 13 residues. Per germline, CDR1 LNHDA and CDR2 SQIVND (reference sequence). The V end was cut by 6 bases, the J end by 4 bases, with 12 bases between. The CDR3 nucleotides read TGTGCCAGTAGGAGCGGGGAACTCTATGGCTACACCTTC. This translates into CASRSGELYGYTF.

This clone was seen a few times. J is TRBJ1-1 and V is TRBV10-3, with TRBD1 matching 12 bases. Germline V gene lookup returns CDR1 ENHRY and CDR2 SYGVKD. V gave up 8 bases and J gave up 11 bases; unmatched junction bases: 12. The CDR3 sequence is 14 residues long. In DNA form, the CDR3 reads TGTGCCATCTCAACTAGGGGACAGGGGGCTTATGCTTTCTTT. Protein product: CAISTRGQGAYAFF.

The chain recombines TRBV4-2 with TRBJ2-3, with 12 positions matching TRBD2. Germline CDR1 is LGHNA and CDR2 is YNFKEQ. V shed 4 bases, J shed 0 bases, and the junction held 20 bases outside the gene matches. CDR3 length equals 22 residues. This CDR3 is CASSLTAKLAGGLMTSTDTQYF. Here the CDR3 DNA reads TGTGCCAGCAGCCTGACCGCTAAACTAGCGGGGGGACTAATGACTAGCACAGATACGCAGTATTTT.

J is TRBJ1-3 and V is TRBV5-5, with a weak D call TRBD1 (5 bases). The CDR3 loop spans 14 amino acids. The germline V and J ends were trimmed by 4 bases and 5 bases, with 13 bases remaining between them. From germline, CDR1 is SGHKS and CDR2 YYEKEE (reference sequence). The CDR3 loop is CASSTSGTRNTIYF. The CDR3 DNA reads TGTGCCAGCAGCACCTCCGGGACTCGAAACACCATATATTTT.

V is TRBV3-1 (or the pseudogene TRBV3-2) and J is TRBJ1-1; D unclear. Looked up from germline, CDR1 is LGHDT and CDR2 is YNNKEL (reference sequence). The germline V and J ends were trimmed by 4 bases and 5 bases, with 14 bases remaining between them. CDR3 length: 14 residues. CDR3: CASSRPGRWTEAFF. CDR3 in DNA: TGTGCCAGCAGCCGCCCGGGGAGGTGGACTGAAGCTTTCTTT.

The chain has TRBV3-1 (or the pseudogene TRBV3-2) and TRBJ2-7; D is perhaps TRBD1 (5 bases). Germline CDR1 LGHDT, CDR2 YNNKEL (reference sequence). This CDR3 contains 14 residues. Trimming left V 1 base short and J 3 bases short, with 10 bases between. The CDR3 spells CASSQAGADYEQYF. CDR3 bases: TGTGCCAGCAGCCAAGCTGGGGCAGACTACGAGCAGTACTTC.

The CDR3 DNA sequence: TGTGCCAGCAGATTAAGGGGAGGCCCCTCCGGAGAGACCCAGTACTTC. This gives the protein CASRLRGGPSGETQYF. The chain employs TRBV27 and TRBJ2-5, with D possibly TRBD2 on 6 matching bases. CDR3 size: 16 residues. Germline V gene sequence: CDR1 MNHEY, CDR2 SMNVEV (reference sequence). V was trimmed by 6 bases and J by 4 bases, leaving 21 bases between them.

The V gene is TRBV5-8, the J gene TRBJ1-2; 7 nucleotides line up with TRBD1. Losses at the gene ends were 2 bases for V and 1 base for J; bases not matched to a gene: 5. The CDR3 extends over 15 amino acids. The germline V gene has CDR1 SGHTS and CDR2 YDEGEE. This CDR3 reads CASSFGTANNYGYTF. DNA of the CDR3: TGTGCCAGCAGCTTCGGGACAGCGAATAACTATGGCTACACCTTC.

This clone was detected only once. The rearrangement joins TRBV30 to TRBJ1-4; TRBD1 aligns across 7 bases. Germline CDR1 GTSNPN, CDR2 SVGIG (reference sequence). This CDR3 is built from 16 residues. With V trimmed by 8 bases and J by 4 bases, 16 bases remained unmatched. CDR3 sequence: CATTSTGEKSNEKLFF. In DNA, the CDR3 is TGTGCCACGACCTCTACAGGGGAAAAAAGTAATGAAAAACTGTTTTTT.

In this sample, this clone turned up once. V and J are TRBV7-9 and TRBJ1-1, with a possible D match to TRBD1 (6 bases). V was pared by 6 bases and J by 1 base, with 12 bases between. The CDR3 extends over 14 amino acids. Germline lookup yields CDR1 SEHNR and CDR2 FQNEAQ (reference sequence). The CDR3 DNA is TGTGCCAGCAGTCCGACAGGAGCGAACACTGAAGCTTTCTTT. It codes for CASSPTGANTEAFF. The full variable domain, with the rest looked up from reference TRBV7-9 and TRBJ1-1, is DTGVSQNPRHKITKRGQNVTFRCDPISEHNRLYWYRQTLGQGPEFLTYFQNEAQLEKSRLLSDRFSAERPKGSFSTLEIQRTEQGDSAMYLCASSPTGANTEAFFGQGTRLTVV.

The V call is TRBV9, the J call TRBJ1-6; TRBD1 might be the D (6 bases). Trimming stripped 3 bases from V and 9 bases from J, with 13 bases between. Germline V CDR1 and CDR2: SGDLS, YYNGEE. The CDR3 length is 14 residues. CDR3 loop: CASSAGPRGSPLHF. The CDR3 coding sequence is TGTGCCAGCAGCGCCGGACCCAGGGGTTCACCCCTCCACTTT.

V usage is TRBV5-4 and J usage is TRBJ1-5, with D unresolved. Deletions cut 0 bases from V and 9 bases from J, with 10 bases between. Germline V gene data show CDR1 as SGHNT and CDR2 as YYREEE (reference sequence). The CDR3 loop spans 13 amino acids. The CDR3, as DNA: TGTGCCAGCAGCTTGGGGCAGGTTGGGCCCCAGCATTTT. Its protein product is CASSLGQVGPQHF.

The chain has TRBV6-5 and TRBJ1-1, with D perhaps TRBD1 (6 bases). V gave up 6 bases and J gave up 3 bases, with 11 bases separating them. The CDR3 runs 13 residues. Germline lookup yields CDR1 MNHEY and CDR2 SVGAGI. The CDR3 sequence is CASRTNRDTEAFF. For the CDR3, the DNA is TGTGCCAGCAGAACCAACAGGGACACTGAAGCTTTCTTT.

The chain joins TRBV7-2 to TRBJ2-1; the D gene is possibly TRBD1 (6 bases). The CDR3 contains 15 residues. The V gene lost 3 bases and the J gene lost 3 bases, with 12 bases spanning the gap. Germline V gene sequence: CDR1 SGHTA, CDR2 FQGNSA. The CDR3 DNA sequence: TGTGCCAGCAGCTTGGGACATTTAAGCTACAATGAGCAGTTCTTC. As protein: CASSLGHLSYNEQFF.

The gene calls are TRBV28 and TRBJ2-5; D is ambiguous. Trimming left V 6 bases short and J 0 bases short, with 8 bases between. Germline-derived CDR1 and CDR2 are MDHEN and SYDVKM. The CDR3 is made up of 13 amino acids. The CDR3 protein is CASSPPYQETQYF. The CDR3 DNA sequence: TGTGCCAGCAGCCCCCCGTACCAAGAGACCCAGTACTTC.

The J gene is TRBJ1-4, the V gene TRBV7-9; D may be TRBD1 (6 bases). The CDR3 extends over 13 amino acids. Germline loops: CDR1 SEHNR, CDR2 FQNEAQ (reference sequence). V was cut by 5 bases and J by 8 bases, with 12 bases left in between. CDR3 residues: CASSGPGGEKLFF. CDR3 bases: TGTGCCAGCAGCGGGCCTGGGGGCGAAAAACTGTTTTTT.

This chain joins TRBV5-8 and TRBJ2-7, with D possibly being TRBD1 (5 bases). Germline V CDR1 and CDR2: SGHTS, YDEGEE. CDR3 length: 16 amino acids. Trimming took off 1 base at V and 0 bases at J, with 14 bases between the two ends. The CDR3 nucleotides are TGTGCCAGCAGCTTGATTTTTCGACAGACCTCCTACGAGCAGTACTTC. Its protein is CASSLIFRQTSYEQYF.

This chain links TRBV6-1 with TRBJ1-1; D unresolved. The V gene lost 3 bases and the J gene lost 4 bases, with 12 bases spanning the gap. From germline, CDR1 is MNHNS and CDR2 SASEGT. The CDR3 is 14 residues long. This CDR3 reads CASSEAGEVTEAFF. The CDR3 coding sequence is TGTGCCAGCAGTGAGGCCGGGGAGGTCACTGAAGCTTTCTTT.

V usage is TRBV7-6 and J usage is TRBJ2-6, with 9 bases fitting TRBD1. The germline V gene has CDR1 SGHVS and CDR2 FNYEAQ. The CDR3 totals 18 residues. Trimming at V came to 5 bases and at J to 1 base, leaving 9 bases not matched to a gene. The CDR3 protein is CASSVGTGMQSGANVLTF. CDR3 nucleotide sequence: TGTGCCAGCAGCGTAGGGACAGGGATGCAGTCTGGGGCCAACGTCCTGACTTTC. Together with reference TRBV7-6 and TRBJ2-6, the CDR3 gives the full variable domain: GAGVSQSPRYKVTKRGQDVALRCDPISGHVSLYWYRQALGQGPEFLTYFNYEAQQDKSGLPNDRFSAERPEGSISTLTIQRTEQRDSAMYRCASSVGTGMQSGANVLTFGAGSRLTVL.

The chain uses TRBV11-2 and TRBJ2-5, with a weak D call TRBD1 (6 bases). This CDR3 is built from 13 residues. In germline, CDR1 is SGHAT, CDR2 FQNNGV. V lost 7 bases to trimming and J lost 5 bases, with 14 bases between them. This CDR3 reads CASTPMGAETQYF. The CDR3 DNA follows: TGTGCCAGCACCCCCATGGGGGCGGAGACCCAGTACTTC.

The CDR3 protein is CAISTVSGNTIYF. The CDR3 nucleotides read TGTGCCATCTCTACAGTATCTGGAAACACCATATATTTT. This chain links TRBV5-4 with TRBJ1-3; D remains ambiguous. The germline gives CDR1 SGHNT, CDR2 YYREEE (reference sequence). This CDR3 has 13 amino acids. V lost 9 bases to trimming and J lost 1 base, with 11 bases between them. The full variable domain, in which reference TRBV5-4 and TRBJ1-3 provide the parts outside the CDR3, is ETGVTQSPTHLIKTRGQQVTLRCSSQSGHNTVSWYQQALGQGPQFIFQYYREEENGRGNFPPRFSGLQFPNYSSELNVNALELDDSALYLCAISTVSGNTIYFGEGSWLTVV.

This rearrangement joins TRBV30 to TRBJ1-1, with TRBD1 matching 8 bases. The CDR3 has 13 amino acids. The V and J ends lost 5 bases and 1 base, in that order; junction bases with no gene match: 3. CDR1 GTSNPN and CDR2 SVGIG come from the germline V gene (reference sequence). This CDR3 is CAWAGTGNTEAFF. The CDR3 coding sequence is TGTGCCTGGGCCGGGACAGGGAACACTGAAGCTTTCTTT.

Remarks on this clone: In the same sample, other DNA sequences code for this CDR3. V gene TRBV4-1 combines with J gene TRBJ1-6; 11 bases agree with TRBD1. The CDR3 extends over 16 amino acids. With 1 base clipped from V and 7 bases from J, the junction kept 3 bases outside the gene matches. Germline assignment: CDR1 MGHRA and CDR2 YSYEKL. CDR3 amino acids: CASSQAGTGGNSPLHF. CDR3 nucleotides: TGCGCCAGCAGCCAAGCCGGGACAGGGGGAAATTCACCCCTCCACTTT.

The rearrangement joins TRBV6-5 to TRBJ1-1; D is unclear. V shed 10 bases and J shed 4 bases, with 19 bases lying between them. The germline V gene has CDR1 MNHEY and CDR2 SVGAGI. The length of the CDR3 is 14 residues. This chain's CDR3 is CATAVGGWVTEAFF. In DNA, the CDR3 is TGTGCCACCGCCGTCGGAGGGTGGGTCACTGAAGCTTTCTTT.